This TCR beta chain was identified in a study of response to subunit inactivated influenza vaccine. TCRdb re-called the RT-PCR reads through MiXCR, storing one row per CDR3 protein. This sample yields about 570,000 distinct CDR3 sequences, of which roughly 12% are seen a single time; approximately 10% belongs to the top ten. With 1 base clipped from V and 4 bases from J, the junction kept 4 bases outside the gene matches. Germline V CDR1 and CDR2: SGDLS, YYNGEE. The CDR3 loop spans 15 amino acids. This clonotype came up a few times. A further study also used this sample, focusing on T cells expressing NK-cell markers. That investigation notes: The TCR beta cDNA came from 5'RACE template switching with UMIs. In about six donors, dominant NKG2C+ clonotypes were roughly 1.0-8% of CD8+ T cells.

Source: PBMCs from blood, taken on the day of vaccination. This clonotype was obtained from a man aged 50 to 60 who received an inactivated influenza vaccine. The chain combines TRBV9 with TRBJ1-4, with TRBD1 identical over 7 bases. CDR3 sequence reads: CASSVMDRSNEKLFF. CDR3 nucleotides: TGTGCCAGCAGCGTAATGGACAGGAGTAATGAAAAACTGTTTTTT.